This T cell receptor beta chain was profiled in a study of graft-versus-host responses after intestinal transplantation. Study details: Multivisceral, liver-intestinal, or isolated intestinal grafts went to recipients.

Here immunoSEQ multiplex PCR was the method, and the copy in TCRdb shows in-frame clones only, minus some. This sample carries around 31,000 clones, about 86% of them seen once, and the ten largest clones take around a fifth. This CDR3 is built from 15 residues. Germline lookup yields CDR1 MDHEN and CDR2 SYDVKM. J was trimmed by 3 bases and V by 7 bases; bases with no gene match: 7. Study findings and constraints: The authors found GvH clones in recipient marrow, some appearing first in ileum or blood.

Regarding this clone: Its antigen is currently unknown.

The material was unstimulated CD8+ T cells sorted from spleen or lymph node cells, obtained before intestinal transplant. The chain is built from TRBV28 and TRBJ1-2; TRBD1 agrees at 11 bases. The sequence was obtained from a human donor who received an intestinal transplant. CDR3 DNA: TGTGCCAGCACCGAAGGGACAGGGGGTTACTATGGCTACACCTTC. As protein: CASTEGTGGYYGYTF.